A selection of T cell receptor beta chains follows, all from one sample in a study of cytomegalovirus exposure and HLA in healthy donors. The method was immunoSEQ multiplex PCR; TCRdb's version includes in-frame clones alone and lacks a portion of them. The repertoire holds around 130,000 clones, approximately 85% seen once, with approximately 1.7% in the top ten. Sequenced material: PBMCs. These receptors all come from a boy younger than 18 in good health and CMV-seronegative. Each CDR3 is given with its conserved first and last residue. The D gene is left open where the match is weak. Only some rows state a clone size, as once, few, many or a class for expanded clones.

len	v_gene	d_gene	abundance	j_gene	CDR3aa	CDR3nt
16	TRBV7-9	.	.	TRBJ2-1	CASSSPLATSYNEQFF	TGTGCCAGCAGCTCCCCTCTAGCGACCTCCTACAATGAGCAGTTCTTC
14	TRBV6-5	TRBD1	once	TRBJ2-7	CASRSGDRVYEQYF	TGTGCCAGCAGGTCCGGGGACAGAGTCTACGAGCAGTACTTC
17	TRBV7-6	TRBD2	.	TRBJ2-3	CASSGQGLAGVRDTQYF	TGTGCCAGCAGCGGTCAAGGACTAGCGGGAGTCCGAGATACGCAGTATTTT
12	TRBV2	.	.	TRBJ2-5	CASSDVAETQYF	TGTGCCAGCAGCGACGTAGCGGAGACCCAGTACTTC
16	TRBV19	.	once	TRBJ1-6	CASSSAPPGNNSPLHF	TGTGCCAGTAGTTCAGCGCCGCCAGGGAATAATTCACCCCTCCACTTT
16	TRBV5-4	TRBD2	.	TRBJ2-1	CASSKEGLAGANEQFF	TGTGCCAGCAGCAAGGAGGGACTAGCGGGAGCCAATGAGCAGTTCTTC
15	TRBV9	TRBD2	.	TRBJ2-7	CASSVGTSGSYEQYF	TGTGCCAGCAGCGTGGGGACTAGCGGGTCCTACGAGCAGTACTTC
13	TRBV11-3	.	.	TRBJ1-5	CASTTHSNQPQHF	TGTGCCAGCACGACTCATAGCAATCAGCCCCAGCATTTT
16	TRBV19	.	.	TRBJ2-2	CASSIESRVDTGELFF	TGTGCCAGTAGTATTGAGTCCAGGGTGGACACCGGGGAGCTGTTTTTT
17	TRBV1	.	.	TRBJ1-1	CTSSQTFPRLFTEEAFF	TGCACCAGCAGCCAAACTTTTCCTCGACTCTTTACTGAGGAAGCTTTCTTT
13	TRBV27	.	.	TRBJ1-2	CASSSRSYYGYTF	TGTGCCAGCAGTTCCCGGAGTTACTATGGCTACACCTTC
13	TRBV7-9	.	.	TRBJ1-3	CASSLRSGNTIYF	TGTGCCAGCAGCTTACGGTCTGGAAACACCATATATTTT
10	TRBV20-1	.	.	TRBJ2-1	CSALYNEQFF	TGCAGTGCTCTATACAATGAGCAGTTCTTC
16	TRBV7-8	TRBD1	.	TRBJ1-1	CASRPGGVGVDTEAFF	TGTGCCAGCAGGCCAGGGGGCGTGGGGGTCGACACTGAAGCTTTCTTT
16	TRBV27	TRBD1	.	TRBJ2-7	CASSLSLDRTSYEQYF	TGTGCCAGCAGTTTGTCGCTGGACAGGACCTCCTACGAGCAGTACTTC
12	TRBV6-5	.	.	TRBJ2-3	CASSPSTDTQYF	TGTGCCAGCAGTCCCTCCACAGATACGCAGTATTTT
15	TRBV10-3	TRBD2	.	TRBJ2-3	CAIRTSGDVTDTQYF	TGTGCCATCAGGACTAGCGGGGACGTCACAGATACGCAGTATTTT
13	TRBV6-5	TRBD1	few	TRBJ1-3	CASKDRGGNTIYF	TGTGCCAGCAAGGACAGGGGAGGAAACACCATATATTTT
15	TRBV14	.	.	TRBJ1-1	CASSQDPGIVTEAFF	TGTGCCAGCAGCCAAGATCCGGGGATAGTCACTGAAGCTTTCTTT
13	TRBV30	.	.	TRBJ2-7	CAWSVTVNYEQYF	TGTGCCTGGAGTGTAACAGTAAACTACGAGCAGTACTTC
13	TRBV19	.	.	TRBJ1-1	CASTRGAATEAFF	TGTGCCAGTACCCGGGGGGCAGCGACTGAAGCTTTCTTT
15	TRBV11-2	.	.	TRBJ2-3	CASSLYGGVTDTQYF	TGTGCCAGCAGCTTATACGGCGGGGTCACAGATACGCAGTATTTT
13	TRBV15	.	.	TRBJ2-2	CATSPVVAGELFF	TGTGCCACCAGCCCGGTGGTGGCCGGGGAGCTGTTTTTT
16	TRBV10-3	TRBD2	.	TRBJ2-3	CAISESAASGKDTQYF	TGTGCCATCAGTGAGTCGGCGGCTAGCGGGAAGGATACGCAGTATTTT
16	TRBV4-1	TRBD2	.	TRBJ2-1	CASRTLIAGGPYEQFF	TGCGCCAGCAGGACACTCATAGCGGGGGGGCCCTATGAGCAGTTCTTC
12	TRBV7-9	.	.	TRBJ2-4	CASSSTGWFLRF	TGTGCCAGCAGCTCCACCGGGTGGTTCCTACGCTTC
13	TRBV6-5	.	few	TRBJ1-1	CASTGQGSTEAFF	TGTGCCAGCACCGGGCAGGGTAGCACTGAAGCTTTCTTT
14	TRBV19	TRBD1	.	TRBJ2-7	CASSAGQGRGEQYF	TGTGCCAGTAGTGCCGGACAGGGCCGAGGGGAGCAGTACTTC